The 5 T cell receptor beta chains in this list originate from one sample, sequenced in a study of lymphopenia after photon versus proton radiotherapy. Measured with immunoSEQ multiplex PCR; TCRdb has only the in-frame clones, and not every one. The sample has roughly 150,000 clones, around nine tenths seen once; the top ten hold approximately 4.7%. Source: peripheral blood, taken from a patient treated with photon-based radiotherapy. The receptors were sampled from a man between 50 and 59 years old with gastric cancer.

The rearrangement links TRBV28 to TRBJ2-1; tentative D call: TRBD2 (5 bases). V was pared by 8 bases and J by 4 bases, with 12 bases between. The CDR3 covers 13 residues. The germline CDR1 and CDR2 sequences are MDHEN and SYDVKM. CDR3 DNA: TGTGCCAGCCGAGTAGCGAATTACAATGAGCAGTTCTTC. Translated, it gives CASRVANYNEQFF. The whole variable domain, remainder taken from reference TRBV28 and TRBJ2-1, is DVKVTQSSRYLVKRTGEKVFLECVQDMDHENMFWYRQDPGLGLRLIYFSYDVKMKEKGDIPEGYSVSREKKERFSLILESASTNQTSMYLCASRVANYNEQFFGPGTRLTVL.

The chain links TRBV5-3 to TRBJ2-5; D uncertain. TRBV5-3 is flagged as an ORF with uncertain function. V lost 1 base and J lost 2, with 15 bases in between. This CDR3 is 16 amino acids long. The CDR3, as DNA: TGTGCCAGAAGCTTGAGATCGGAGCCTGCACAAGAGACCCAGTACTTC. As protein: CARSLRSEPAQETQYF.

V gene TRBV2 combines with J gene TRBJ1-5; the D is unclear. Germline CDR1 is SNHLY and CDR2 is FYNNEI. The CDR3 runs 12 residues. Trimming removed 2 bases at V and 9 bases at J, with 8 bases between. As DNA, the CDR3 is TGTGCCAGCAGTGAAAAGGTTCTGCCCCAGCATTTT. It yields the protein CASSEKVLPQHF.

V and J are TRBV15 and TRBJ1-1, with TRBD1 matching 8 bases. The CDR3 spans 15 residues. The germline V gene has CDR1 LNHNV and CDR2 YYDKDF (reference sequence). Trimming cost V 3 bases and J 6 bases; bases outside gene matches: 9. The CDR3 DNA reads TGTGCCACCAGCAGCTCGGACAGGGTGGTCGCTGAAGCTTTCTTT. Protein product: CATSSSDRVVAEAFF.

V and J are TRBV11-2 and TRBJ2-2; D gene uncertain. This CDR3 contains 15 residues. Trimming shortened V by 2 bases and J by 3 bases, and 10 bases separated the two germline ends. Germline V CDR1 and CDR2: SGHAT, FQNNGV. Here the CDR3 DNA reads TGTGCCAGCAGCTTAAAGTTTTGGTACACCGGGGAGCTGTTTTTT. Its protein is CASSLKFWYTGELFF. Full variable domain (rest looked up from reference TRBV11-2 and TRBJ2-2): EAGVAQSPRYKIIEKRQSVAFWCNPISGHATLYWYQQILGQGPKLLIQFQNNGVVDDSQLPKDRFSAERLKGVDSTLKIQPAKLEDSAVYLCASSLKFWYTGELFFGEGSRLTVL.